This T cell receptor (beta chain) was sequenced during a study of shared clonotypes between healthy human individuals. CD45RO-negative CD8 cells positively selected for CCR7 made up the naive population, which excluded terminally differentiated effector memory CD45RA+ cells. Per the germline V gene, CDR1 is MNHNS and CDR2 is SASEGT. This CDR3 is built from 13 residues. With 5 bases removed from V and 0 bases from J, the gap between germline ends came to 7 bases. Sequencing used immunoSEQ multiplex PCR; TCRdb keeps in-frame clones, though not all of them. The sample comprises roughly 2,000,000 clones, about 95% of which are singletons, and 1.2% rests with the top ten.

The chain uses TRBV6-1 and TRBJ1-1, with D uncertain. Sample: naive CD8+ T cells sorted from blood. This TCR was sampled from a man in his late teens or twenties in good health. The DNA of the CDR3 is TGTGCCAGCAGTCCGCTCATGAACACTGAAGCTTTCTTT. Translated, it gives CASSPLMNTEAFF.